This T cell receptor beta chain was identified during a study of CD8 T cells in ankylosing spondylitis. Study-level points and caveats: Reported data indicate significant enrichment of disease-linked clones within matched ankylosing spondylitis synovial fluid. Previously reported in reactive arthritis synovial fluid and blood were some of the motif variants. Disease-associated clonotypes exhibited CD8+ identity and were relatively infrequent in peripheral blood.

Making the TCR beta libraries involved quantitative 5'-RACE with molecular barcodes. In TCRdb, the 5' RACE reads were re-called with MiXCR into one record per CDR3 protein. The sample shows about 100,000 distinct CDR3 sequences, about 8.6% of them seen only once. CDR3 length: 14 amino acids. Trimming cost V 4 bases and J 6 bases, with 16 bases left between them. The germline V gene encodes CDR1 SGHRS and CDR2 YFSETQ. This clonotype was detected many times. Antigen specificity is unknown. The sequence came from a male donor with ankylosing spondylitis or in good health (not recorded which). The sequencing input was blood, either unsorted or a sorted T cell fraction (not recorded which). This chain joins TRBV5-1 and TRBJ2-5, with D perhaps being TRBD1 or TRBD2 (6 bases each). CDR3 in DNA: TGCGCCAGCAGCGGTTGGGGGGCTCGCCAGACCCAGTACTTC. It yields the protein CASSGWGARQTQYF.